This T cell receptor (beta chain) is drawn from a study of shared clonotypes between healthy human individuals. Recent acute infections and vaccinations were absent in the healthy HIV-negative adult donors. Sequencing was performed with immunoSEQ multiplex PCR; in TCRdb, only in-frame clones are kept and a portion is missing. The profile covers about 500,000 clones, with around 77% appearing a single time and 12% taken by the ten largest. This clone appeared many times. The same CDR3 can be traced to other DNA sequences in this sample. V gave up 0 bases and J gave up 6 bases, with 12 bases separating them. This CDR3 is 13 amino acids long. Per the germline V gene, CDR1 is GTSNPN and CDR2 is SVGIG (reference sequence).

The rearrangement links TRBV30 to TRBJ2-7; no clear D gene. Specimen: PBMCs. The sequence derives from a woman aged 40 to 49 in good health. Some clones in this sample may be carry-over from other donors' samples. CDR3 bases: TGTGCCTGGAGTGTGTCCTTCGAAAGCGAGCAGTACTTC. Translated, it gives CAWSVSFESEQYF.